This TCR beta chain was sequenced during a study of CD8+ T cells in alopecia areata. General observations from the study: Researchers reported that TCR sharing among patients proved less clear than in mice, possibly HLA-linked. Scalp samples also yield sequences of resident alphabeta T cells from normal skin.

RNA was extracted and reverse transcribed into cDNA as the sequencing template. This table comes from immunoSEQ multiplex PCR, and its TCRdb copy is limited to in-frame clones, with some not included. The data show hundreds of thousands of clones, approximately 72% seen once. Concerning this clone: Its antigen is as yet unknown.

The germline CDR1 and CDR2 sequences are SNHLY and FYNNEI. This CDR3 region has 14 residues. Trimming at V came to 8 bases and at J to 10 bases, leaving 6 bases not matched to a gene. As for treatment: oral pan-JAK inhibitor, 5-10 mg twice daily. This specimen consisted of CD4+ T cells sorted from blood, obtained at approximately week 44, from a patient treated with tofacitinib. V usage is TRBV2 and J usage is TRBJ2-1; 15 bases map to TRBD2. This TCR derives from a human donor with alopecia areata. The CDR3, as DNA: TGTGCCAGCTTACTGGGACTAGCGGGGGGCGAGCAGTTCTTC. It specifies CASLLGLAGGEQFF.